Sequencing of this T cell receptor beta chain was carried out in a study of read filtering for tumor transcriptome and immune sequencing. Study findings and constraints: Roughly 82% of IR-seq clonotypes had a single read, yet these held approximately 4% of reads.

The V and J ends lost 5 bases and 6 bases, in that order; junction bases with no gene match: 4. The germline V gene encodes CDR1 SGHRS and CDR2 YFSETQ. The CDR3 sequence is 13 residues long. Molecular barcoded adaptors covering alpha/delta and beta/gamma chains were used on approximately 440 ng RNA. TCRdb reprocessed the reads via MiXCR and lists one record per CDR3 protein. The sample holds fewer than 75,000 distinct CDR3 sequences, roughly 20% seen once. This clonotype was seen a few times. Its target is unknown. The sample comprised a population of CD138-negative cells sorted from bone marrow. The chain links TRBV5-1 to TRBJ2-7; 11 bases are a match to TRBD1. This clonotype was obtained from a donor at least 40 years old with multiple myeloma. The CDR3 here is CASRGQGAPEQYF. The CDR3 DNA is TGCGCCAGCAGAGGACAGGGGGCGCCCGAGCAGTACTTC.